What follows is one T cell receptor (beta chain) and its context. Its target is unknown. The record originates from a study of cytotoxic CD8 clonotypes in ibrutinib-treated CLL. Across the study: Response specimens were obtained following a median treatment duration of approximately 13 months, with a range of 6 to 36.

Study-level results: Clonality increased with ibrutinib response but returned toward baseline at progression.

The V gene lost 0 bases and the J gene lost 3 bases, with 15 bases spanning the gap. This CDR3 spans 16 amino acids. Per the germline V gene, CDR1 is MGHRA and CDR2 is YSYEKL. Generated by immunoSEQ multiplex PCR, the TCRdb table keeps only in-frame clones and is missing some. Altogether about 97,000 clones are present, 70% to 80% being singletons, with the ten largest covering 20% to 25%. This receptor was taken from a human donor with chronic lymphocytic leukemia. This sequence joins TRBV4-1 and TRBJ2-7; tentative D call: TRBD1 (6 bases). This specimen was PBMCs, taken after 24 months of ibrutinib treatment. CDR3 coding DNA: TGCGCCAGCAGCCAAGAACCCTACAGGGTAGGCTACGAGCAGTACTTC. Its protein product is CASSQEPYRVGYEQYF.